One sample yielded the 10 T cell receptor beta chains listed below, sequenced in a study of vaccination and CD4 T cells after COVID-19. Their antigens remain unidentified. The sample's treatment: 10-day PBMC culture with coronavirus spike peptide pools or control peptides (ViraFEST assay). Sequenced with the Oncomine TCR Beta short-read assay was DNA taken from cultured CD4+ T cells. TCRdb recomputed calls from the PCR reads with MiXCR, one row per CDR3 protein. This sample carries some 2,500 distinct CDR3 sequences, about 26% of them seen once, and the ten largest clones take roughly 26%. Sequences were obtained from CD4+ T cells from blood, cultured in vitro. Source of these receptors: a human donor who had recovered from COVID-19.

This clonotype has only a few counts. The CDR3 region is CASSLVQGWGGYGYTF. DNA of the CDR3: TGTGCCAGCAGCTTGGTGCAGGGATGGGGGGGCTATGGCTACACCTTC. The chain links TRBV5-6 to TRBJ1-2; D might be TRBD1 (5 bases). V lost 0 bases to trimming and J lost 4 bases, with 16 bases between them. This CDR3 is 16 amino acids long. Looked up from germline, CDR1 is SGHDT and CDR2 is YYEEEE.

The chain uses TRBV25-1 and TRBJ1-1; a weak D match, TRBD1 (5 bases). This CDR3 contains 15 residues. V lost 4 bases to trimming and J lost 3 bases, with 15 bases between them. In germline, CDR1 is MGHDK, CDR2 SYGVNS. The CDR3 loop reads CASSGGRGIDTEAFF. The CDR3 DNA reads as TGTGCCAGCAGTGGGGGTCGGGGGATTGACACTGAAGCTTTCTTT.

This clonotype was recorded a few times. The V and J genes are TRBV11-1 and TRBJ1-1, with 7 bases identical to TRBD1. Germline CDR1 is SGHAT and CDR2 is FQDESV (reference sequence). CDR3 length equals 14 residues. V gave up 1 base and J gave up 8 bases; unmatched junction bases: 7. The CDR3 DNA follows: TGTGCCAGCAGCTTAGGGGTAACGACAGGGGAAGCTTTCTTT. Protein sequence: CASSLGVTTGEAFF.

By share of the sample, this clonotype is large. The chain uses TRBV30 and TRBJ2-7; the D gene is possibly TRBD1 (5 bases). CDR1 is GTSNPN, CDR2 SVGIG, per germline (reference sequence). CDR3 length: 12 residues. Trimming pared 2 bases from V and 4 bases from J, leaving 9 bases between. CDR3 amino acids: CAWSRDRYEQYF. As DNA, the CDR3 is TGTGCCTGGAGTCGTGACAGATACGAGCAGTACTTC.

CDR3 coding DNA: TGTGCCATCAGTGCTGGGGCCCAGAACACCGGGGAGCTGTTTTTT. Residues: CAISAGAQNTGELFF. V usage is TRBV10-3 and J usage is TRBJ2-2, with a possible D match to TRBD1 (5 bases). The CDR3 is 15 amino acids. With 4 bases removed from V and 1 base from J, the gap between germline ends came to 10 bases. Germline CDR1 and CDR2: ENHRY and SYGVKD.

By share of the sample, this clonotype is medium-sized. The genes are TRBV10-2 and TRBJ2-1; 10 bases are shared with TRBD2. The V segment lost 6 bases and the J segment 6 bases; nucleotides outside the gene matches: 8. Germline assignment: CDR1 WSHSY and CDR2 SAAADI. There are 15 residues in the CDR3. CDR3 region: CASRPSGGAANEQFF. CDR3 DNA: TGCGCCAGCAGGCCGAGCGGGGGGGCTGCCAATGAGCAGTTCTTC.

V usage is TRBV6-5 and J usage is TRBJ1-6; 8 bases match TRBD1. With V trimmed by 2 bases and J by 9 bases, 0 bases remained unmatched. This CDR3 region has 13 residues. Germline CDR1 is MNHEY and CDR2 is SVGAGI. CDR3 residues: CASSYGQGSPLHF. In nucleotides, the CDR3 is TGTGCCAGCAGTTACGGACAGGGTTCACCCCTCCACTTT.

This clonotype is categorized as large. The CDR3 spells CASRLTGDTEAFF. The CDR3 DNA follows: TGCGCCAGCAGGCTAACAGGGGACACTGAAGCTTTCTTT. The chain combines TRBV10-2 with TRBJ1-1; 7 positions agree with TRBD1. Germline lookup yields CDR1 WSHSY and CDR2 SAAADI. V was pared by 6 bases and J by 3 bases, with 4 bases of the junction left unmatched. This CDR3 region has 13 residues.

This clonotype is a singleton in its sample. The rearrangement joins TRBV12-3 or TRBV12-4 to TRBJ2-2, with D unresolved. Deletions cut 6 bases from V and 6 bases from J, with 11 bases between. CDR3 length equals 13 residues. This CDR3 is CASSPIWPGELFF. CDR3 DNA sequence: TGTGCCAGCAGCCCAATCTGGCCCGGGGAGCTGTTTTTT.

This clonotype was detected only a few times. The rearrangement uses TRBV2 and TRBJ1-6; no definite D call. CDR3 length: 13 amino acids. Germline values: CDR1 SNHLY, CDR2 FYNNEI. The V end was cut by 3 bases, the J end by 10 bases, with 10 bases between. The CDR3, as DNA: TGTGCCAGCAGTGAGGGCAGCGGATCACCCCTCCACTTT. Its translation: CASSEGSGSPLHF.